A selection of T cell receptor beta chains follows, all from one sample in a study of brain T cells in children with intractable seizures. The repertoire was sequenced with immunoSEQ multiplex PCR; TCRdb's copy has only in-frame clones and lacks some. There are about 350,000 clones in the sample; 93% occur only once, and approximately 5% lies in the top ten. The specimen comprised peripheral blood, sampled less than 6 months after surgery. The receptor source for this set is a boy younger than two with tuberous sclerosis and intractable seizures. The CDR3 runs from the conserved cysteine through the conserved F or W. The D gene is left open where the match is weak.

d_call: .
v_call: TRBV5-1
j_call: TRBJ1-1
cdr3_nt: TGCGCCAGCACCAAGTGGGGGAACACTGAAGCTTTCTTT
cdr3_aa: CASTKWGNTEAFF

d_call: TRBD1
v_call: TRBV30
j_call: TRBJ1-6
cdr3_nt: TGTGCCTGGAGAGGAGGGGGACAGGGGGCCCTCAGCTCCTATAATTCACCCCTCCACTTT
cdr3_aa: CAWRGGGQGALSSYNSPLHF

d_call: .
v_call: TRBV30
j_call: TRBJ2-7
cdr3_nt: TGTGCCTGGAGGGATCTCTCCTACGAGCAGTACTTC
cdr3_aa: CAWRDLSYEQYF

d_call: TRBD2
v_call: TRBV11-3
j_call: TRBJ2-7
cdr3_nt: TGTGCCAGCAGCTTAGATGGGACTAGCGGCCCATACGAGCAGTACTTC
cdr3_aa: CASSLDGTSGPYEQYF

d_call: TRBD1
v_call: TRBV3-1/TRBV3-2
j_call: TRBJ1-2
cdr3_nt: TGTGCCAGCAGCCAGCGACAGGGTTATGGCTACACCTTC
cdr3_aa: CASSQRQGYGYTF

d_call: TRBD2
v_call: TRBV5-4
j_call: TRBJ2-3
cdr3_nt: TGTGCCAGCAGCTGGGGACTAGCGGGGGGGGAGGATACGCAGTATTTT
cdr3_aa: CASSWGLAGGEDTQYF

d_call: TRBD2
v_call: TRBV7-3
j_call: TRBJ2-3
cdr3_nt: TGTGCCAGCAGCCCCGGGGGACTACCCAGCACAGATACGCAGTATTTT
cdr3_aa: CASSPGGLPSTDTQYF

d_call: TRBD2
v_call: TRBV5-6
j_call: TRBJ2-3
cdr3_nt: TGTGCCAGCAGCTTGGATAGCCTAGCGGACACAACAGATACGCAGTATTTT
cdr3_aa: CASSLDSLADTTDTQYF

d_call: TRBD1
v_call: TRBV9
j_call: TRBJ1-4
cdr3_nt: TGTGCCAGCAGCGAGGACAGGCTTAATGAAAAACTGTTTTTT
cdr3_aa: CASSEDRLNEKLFF

d_call: .
v_call: TRBV19
j_call: TRBJ1-1
cdr3_nt: TGTGCCAGTAGTGTTGACATTGTGGGGACACCGAACACTGAAGCTTTCTTT
cdr3_aa: CASSVDIVGTPNTEAFF

d_call: TRBD1
v_call: TRBV4-2
j_call: TRBJ2-1
cdr3_nt: TGTGCCAGCAGCCAAGAGGACAGGGATGGCAATGAGCAGTTCTTC
cdr3_aa: CASSQEDRDGNEQFF